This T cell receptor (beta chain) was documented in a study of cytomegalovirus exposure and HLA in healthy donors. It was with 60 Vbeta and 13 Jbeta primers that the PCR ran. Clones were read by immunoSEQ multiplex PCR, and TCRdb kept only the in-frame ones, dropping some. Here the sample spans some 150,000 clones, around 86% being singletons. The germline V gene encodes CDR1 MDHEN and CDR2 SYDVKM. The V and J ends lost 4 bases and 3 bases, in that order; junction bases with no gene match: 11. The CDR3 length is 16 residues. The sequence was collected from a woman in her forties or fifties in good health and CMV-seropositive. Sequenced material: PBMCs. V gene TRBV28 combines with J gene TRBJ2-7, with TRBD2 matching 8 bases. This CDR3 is CASSSSFREGGYEQYF. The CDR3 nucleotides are TGTGCCAGCAGTTCATCATTCCGGGAGGGCGGCTACGAGCAGTACTTC.